This T cell receptor beta chain originates from a study of cytomegalovirus exposure and HLA in healthy donors. Using immunoSEQ multiplex PCR, the repertoire was profiled, and TCRdb retains in-frame clones only, with some absent. The data contain some 60,000 clones, 95% to 96% of them singletons. The CDR3 runs 16 residues. CDR1 and CDR2 (germline): MNHNY, SVGAGI (reference sequence). The ends lost 5 bases at V and 4 bases at J; junction bases unmatched: 10. The clonotype originates from a man aged 18-30 years in good health and CMV-seronegative. The sequencing sample was made of PBMCs. The chain is built from TRBV6-6 and TRBJ2-1; 8 nucleotides match TRBD2. CDR3 sequence reads: CASSTHSSGPYNEQFF. CDR3 coding DNA: TGTGCCAGCAGTACCCACTCTAGCGGGCCTTACAATGAGCAGTTCTTC.